What follows are 17 T cell receptor beta chains derived from one specimen sequenced in a study of control samples from healthy donors and cancer patients (dated by TCRdb to 2020 to 2021). Preparation of the library involved the immunoSEQ multiplex PCR assay. Not all clones reach the TCRdb copy of this immuneACCESS table, which keeps in-frame sequences only. Checked studies attribute under half of the gap to unresolved V genes and leave the rest unexplained. This sample gives 110,000 or so clones in total; roughly 80% of them show up just once. Together, the top ten hold approximately 13% of the sample. Sequencing used blood. The receptors here all came from a woman aged 50 to 60 in good health.

The genes are TRBV11-2 and TRBJ2-2; 8 bases map to TRBD2. CDR3 length: 17 amino acids. J lost 1 base, V lost 5 bases, and 9 bases had no gene match. Germline loops: CDR1 SGHAT, CDR2 FQNNGV. The CDR3 bases are TGTGCCAGCAGCCCCTCTCCCGGGAGGGTGAACACCGGGGAGCTGTTTTTT. It yields the protein CASSPSPGRVNTGELFF.

The chain couples TRBV3-1 (or the pseudogene TRBV3-2) to TRBJ2-7, with TRBD2 matching over 8 bases. CDR3 length: 15 amino acids. CDR1 and CDR2 (germline): LGHDT, YNNKEL (reference sequence). V shed 2 bases, J shed 2 bases, and the junction held 5 bases outside the gene matches. This CDR3 is CASSQIGTSAYEQYF. CDR3 bases: TGTGCCAGCAGCCAAATCGGGACTAGTGCCTACGAGCAGTACTTC.

V gene TRBV9 combines with J gene TRBJ1-2; D might be TRBD1 (5 bases). CDR1 and CDR2 (germline): SGDLS, YYNGEE. The CDR3 is 13 residues long. V lost 3 bases to trimming and J lost 2 bases, with 8 bases between them. CDR3 bases: TGTGCCAGCAGCGACCGGGACAACTATGGCTACACCTTC. It is translated as CASSDRDNYGYTF.

The V gene is TRBV15, the J gene TRBJ2-7; TRBD2 is a possible D gene (7 bases). Trimming stripped 0 bases from V and 1 base from J, with 16 bases between. Germline V gene data show CDR1 as LNHNV and CDR2 as YYDKDF (reference sequence). The CDR3 has 17 amino acids. DNA of the CDR3: TGTGCCACCAGCAGAGATCGGGGGCAGCGGGGTTCCTACGAGCAGTACTTC. Translation: CATSRDRGQRGSYEQYF.

This chain connects TRBV6-2 or TRBV6-3 to TRBJ1-1, with D perhaps matching TRBD1 (5 bases). The CDR3 contains 12 residues. Per germline, CDR1 MNHEY and CDR2 SVGEGT. Deletions cut 3 bases from V and 10 bases from J, with 12 bases between. CDR3 DNA: TGTGCCAGCAGTTATCCGGCAGGGACAGCTTTCTTT. Translated, it gives CASSYPAGTAFF.

The chain carries TRBV7-2 and TRBJ2-7; TRBD2 matches at 9 bases. Trimming at V came to 2 bases and at J to 3 bases, leaving 8 bases not matched to a gene. The CDR3 has 16 amino acids. The germline CDR1 and CDR2 sequences are SGHTA and FQGNSA. The CDR3 loop is CASSLWEAGGNYEQYF. The CDR3 DNA follows: TGTGCCAGCAGCTTATGGGAAGCGGGGGGTAACTACGAGCAGTACTTC. The full variable domain, its missing parts supplied by reference TRBV7-2 and TRBJ2-7, is GAGVSQSPSNKVTEKGKDVELRCDPISGHTALYWYRQSLGQGLEFLIYFQGNSAPDKSGLPSDRFSAERTGGSVSTLTIQRTQQEDSAVYLCASSLWEAGGNYEQYFGPGTRLTVT.

V and J are TRBV27 and TRBJ1-5; TRBD1 is a possible D gene (6 bases). Germline-derived CDR1 and CDR2 are MNHEY and SMNVEV (reference sequence). The CDR3 contains 15 residues. Trimming took off 6 bases at V and 3 bases at J, with 15 bases between the two ends. The CDR3 nucleotides are TGTGCCAGCAGACGGGGGGGGCGCGACAATCAGCCCCAGCATTTT. Its protein product is CASRRGGRDNQPQHF.

The chain employs TRBV2 and TRBJ2-1; TRBD2 aligns across 14 bases. Losses at the gene ends were 6 bases for V and 6 bases for J; bases not matched to a gene: 4. Germline lookup yields CDR1 SNHLY and CDR2 FYNNEI. There are 15 residues in the CDR3. The CDR3 protein is CASSGLAGGINEQFF. The CDR3 nucleotides are TGTGCCAGCAGCGGACTAGCGGGAGGTATCAATGAGCAGTTCTTC.

J is TRBJ2-1 and V is TRBV4-2, with D unresolved. The germline V gene encodes CDR1 LGHNA and CDR2 YNFKEQ. CDR3 size: 15 residues. The V and J ends lost 0 bases and 8 bases respectively, with 14 bases between them. CDR3 coding DNA: TGTGCCAGCAGCCAAGATTGGGTCGGGCGCGATGAGCAGTTCTTC. It yields the protein CASSQDWVGRDEQFF.

This sequence joins TRBV2 and TRBJ2-7; the D is unclear. V lost 3 bases to trimming and J lost 1 base, with 7 bases between them. This CDR3 contains 13 residues. Per the germline V gene, CDR1 is SNHLY and CDR2 is FYNNEI. This CDR3 reads CASSDLGSYEQYF. DNA for the CDR3: TGTGCCAGCAGTGACCTGGGTTCCTACGAGCAGTACTTC. The full variable domain, its missing parts supplied by reference TRBV2 and TRBJ2-7, is EPEVTQTPSHQVTQMGQEVILRCVPISNHLYFYWYRQILGQKVEFLVSFYNNEISEKSEIFDDQFSVERPDGSNFTLKIRSTKLEDSAMYFCASSDLGSYEQYFGPGTRLTVT.

This chain uses TRBV11-3 with TRBJ2-1; tentative D call: TRBD1 (6 bases). CDR3 length equals 14 residues. Germline V gene sequence: CDR1 SGHNT, CDR2 YENEEA. V was trimmed by 5 bases and J by 5 bases, leaving 13 bases between them. The CDR3, as DNA: TGTGCCAGCAGCGGCCGGACAGTGGACAATGAGCAGTTCTTC. This encodes CASSGRTVDNEQFF.

This chain uses TRBV6-2 or TRBV6-3 with TRBJ2-5; 10 nucleotides match TRBD2. Germline lookup yields CDR1 MNHEY and CDR2 SVGEGT. The trim removed 4 bases at V and 2 bases at J, leaving 1 base unmatched. The CDR3 consists of 14 residues. This CDR3 reads CASSWTSGQETQYF. CDR3 coding DNA: TGTGCCAGCAGTTGGACTAGCGGTCAAGAGACCCAGTACTTC.

The chain is built from TRBV18 and TRBJ1-3, with D perhaps matching TRBD1 (5 bases). The CDR3 has 16 amino acids. From germline, CDR1 is KGHSH and CDR2 LQKENI. The germline V and J ends were trimmed by 2 bases and 1 base, with 12 bases remaining between them. The chain's CDR3 is CASSPEGRTSGNTIYF. In DNA form, the CDR3 reads TGTGCCAGCTCACCAGAGGGACGGACGTCTGGAAACACCATATATTTT. The full variable domain, its missing parts supplied by reference TRBV18 and TRBJ1-3, is NAGVMQNPRHLVRRRGQEARLRCSPMKGHSHVYWYRQLPEEGLKFMVYLQKENIIDESGMPKERFSAEFPKEGPSILRIQQVVRGDSAAYFCASSPEGRTSGNTIYFGEGSWLTVV.

The chain employs TRBV5-6 and TRBJ1-2; D might be TRBD1 (5 bases). V was cut by 0 bases and J by 5 bases, with 14 bases left in between. CDR1 is SGHDT, CDR2 YYEEEE, per germline. This CDR3 contains 15 residues. CDR3: CASSLGSGRAYGYTF. The CDR3 DNA reads as TGTGCCAGCAGCTTGGGATCAGGGAGGGCATATGGCTACACCTTC.

The chain recombines TRBV10-3 with TRBJ2-7; 10 nucleotides match TRBD1. The CDR3 length is 14 residues. With V trimmed by 4 bases and J by 0 bases, 0 bases remained unmatched. CDR1 is ENHRY and CDR2 is SYGVKD in the germline V gene. The CDR3 coding sequence is TGTGCCATCAGTGGGACAGGGGGCTCCTACGAGCAGTACTTC. Encoded protein: CAISGTGGSYEQYF.

V gene TRBV15 combines with J gene TRBJ2-2; 7 bases are shared with TRBD1. Per germline, CDR1 LNHNV and CDR2 YYDKDF (reference sequence). V lost 0 bases, J lost 7 bases, and 2 bases stayed unmatched. This CDR3 region has 14 residues. The CDR3 region has the DNA TGTGCCACCAGCAGAGATCAGGGGGACGGGGAGCTGTTTTTT. Its protein product is CATSRDQGDGELFF. The full variable domain, its missing parts supplied by reference TRBV15 and TRBJ2-2, is DAMVIQNPRYQVTQFGKPVTLSCSQTLNHNVMYWYQQKSSQAPKLLFHYYDKDFNNEADTPDNFQSRRPNTSFCFLDIRSPGLGDTAMYLCATSRDQGDGELFFGEGSRLTVL.

V is TRBV9 and J is TRBJ1-2, with TRBD1 identical over 9 bases. V shed 3 bases and J 4 bases; nucleotides not matched to a gene: 4. The germline V gene has CDR1 SGDLS and CDR2 YYNGEE. This CDR3 has 14 residues. In DNA, the CDR3 is TGTGCCAGCAGCGGGACAGGGGCTATCTATGGCTACACCTTC. It yields the protein CASSGTGAIYGYTF. Filled out from reference TRBV9 and TRBJ1-2, the complete variable domain reads DSGVTQTPKHLITATGQRVTLRCSPRSGDLSVYWYQQSLDQGLQFLIQYYNGEERAKGNILERFSAQQFPDLHSELNLSSLELGDSALYFCASSGTGAIYGYTFGSGTRLTVV.